This entry lists 14 T cell receptor beta chains sequenced from one sample in a study of Graves' ophthalmopathy and Graves' hyperthyroidism. As the template, RNA transcripts were used to amplify TCR beta CDR3 regions. First-round RT-PCR employed HTBI primers, with a second-round multiplex PCR after it. From the multiplex PCR reads, TCRdb called clonotypes with MiXCR, one entry per CDR3 protein. The sample has almost 750,000 distinct CDR3 sequences; roughly two fifths are singletons. Sequencing was carried out using peripheral blood. The receptors were sampled from an adult man with Graves' ophthalmopathy.

A note on this clonotype: Given the absence of the conserved phenylalanine or tryptophan at the CDR3 end, a read error is likely. The chain joins TRBV7-2 to TRBJ2-7, with 8 bases fitting TRBD2. Germline CDR1 reads SGHTA; CDR2 reads FQGNSA. V lost 5 bases, J lost 6 bases, and 6 bases stayed unmatched. This CDR3 comprises 13 residues. DNA of the CDR3: TGTGCCAGCAGCCCTGGGACTAGAGGCGAGCAGTACCTC. Protein product: CASSPGTRGEQYL.

This clonotype was observed a few times. CDR3 sequence: CASSQDRFGELFF. The CDR3 DNA follows: TGTGCCAGCAGCCAAGACCGATTCGGGGAGCTGTTTTTT. J is TRBJ2-2 and V is TRBV25-1; the D is unclear. In germline, CDR1 is MGHDK, CDR2 SYGVNS. The CDR3 extends over 13 amino acids. The V end was cut by 6 bases, the J end by 7 bases, with 12 bases between. The complete variable domain, with remaining parts taken from reference TRBV25-1 and TRBJ2-2, reads EADIYQTPRYLVIGTGKKITLECSQTMGHDKMYWYQQDPGMELHLIHYSYGVNSTEKGDLSSESTVSRIRTEHFPLTLESARPSHTSQYLCASSQDRFGELFFGEGSRLTVL.

This clonotype has a count of ten or more. The V gene is TRBV29-1, the J gene TRBJ2-7; D tentatively fits TRBD1 or TRBD2 (6 bases each). The CDR3 totals 14 residues. CDR1 is SQVTM and CDR2 is ANQGSEA in the germline V gene. Trimming pared 5 bases from V and 2 bases from J, leaving 16 bases between. Written as DNA, the CDR3 is TGCAGCGTTAAGGGGGGATACTTTACCTACGAGCAGTACTTC. It specifies CSVKGGYFTYEQYF.

This clonotype was detected a few times. The chain joins TRBV5-1 to TRBJ1-3; 7 positions match TRBD1. Looked up from germline, CDR1 is SGHRS and CDR2 is YFSETQ. CDR3 length: 15 amino acids. The V segment lost 3 bases and the J segment 2 bases; nucleotides outside the gene matches: 5. CDR3 loop: CASSYTGTAGNTIYF. The CDR3 DNA reads TGCGCCAGCAGCTACACCGGGACAGCTGGAAACACCATATATTTT.

This clonotype was recorded once. The chain couples TRBV4-3 to TRBJ1-5, with a weak D call TRBD1 (6 bases). The CDR3 consists of 18 residues. V was cut by 4 bases and J by 2 bases, with 21 bases left in between. Germline values: CDR1 LGHNA, CDR2 YSLEER. Written as DNA, the CDR3 is TGCGCCAGCAGCCCATCTCCCCTTCGTGACAGGCGCAATCAGCCCCAGCATTTT. Translated: CASSPSPLRDRRNQPQHF.

In this sample, this clonotype turned up many times. The rearrangement joins TRBV24-1 to TRBJ2-5; D assignment may be TRBD1 or TRBD2 (6 bases each). V was trimmed by 8 bases and J by 0 bases, leaving 15 bases between them. Per the germline V gene, CDR1 is KGHDR and CDR2 is SFDVKD. This CDR3 is 15 amino acids long. CDR3 DNA sequence: TGTGCCACCAAGGCGAAGGGGGGATACCAAGAGACCCAGTACTTC. It encodes CATKAKGGYQETQYF.

Details on this clonotype: A read error is possible here, since a much larger clone lies one base away. The chain joins TRBV11-2 to TRBJ2-5; maybe TRBD2 (6 bases). This CDR3 region has 13 residues. Germline CDR1 and CDR2: SGHAT and FQNNGV. Trimming took off 0 bases at V and 9 bases at J, with 11 bases between the two ends. The CDR3 DNA reads TGTGCCAGCAGCTTAGACCTATGGGAGGCCCAGTACTTC. Residues: CASSLDLWEAQYF. The full variable domain, rest sourced from reference TRBV11-2 and TRBJ2-5, is EAGVAQSPRYKIIEKRQSVAFWCNPISGHATLYWYQQILGQGPKLLIQFQNNGVVDDSQLPKDRFSAERLKGVDSTLKIQPAKLEDSAVYLCASSLDLWEAQYFGPGTRLLVL.

This clonotype was seen a single time. This chain connects TRBV20-1 to TRBJ2-5, with 12 bases matching TRBD2. Trimming took 6 bases from V and 5 from J; bases not matched to a gene: 13. CDR1 is DFQATT and CDR2 is SNEGSKA in the germline V gene (reference sequence). The CDR3 extends over 16 amino acids. Written as DNA, the CDR3 is TGCAGTGCCCCCTTGAAGCTAGCGGGAGGGTTTGAGACCCAGTACTTC. This codes for CSAPLKLAGGFETQYF.

The rearrangement links TRBV7-2 to TRBJ2-7; no firm D call. CDR1 and CDR2 from the germline V gene are SGHTA and FQGNSA. The CDR3 spans 14 residues. The V and J ends lost 5 bases and 0 bases respectively, with 11 bases between them. The CDR3 loop reads CASSTERNSYEQYF. The DNA of the CDR3 is TGTGCCAGCAGCACTGAACGTAACTCCTACGAGCAGTACTTC.

This clonotype came up a few times. The V gene is TRBV7-2, the J gene TRBJ2-6; 7 bases match TRBD1. The CDR3 length is 18 residues. V shed 1 base, J shed 3 bases, and the junction held 9 bases outside the gene matches. The V gene's germline CDR1 is SGHTA and CDR2 FQGNSA. The CDR3 spells CASSLDRRDSRGANVLTF. The DNA for the CDR3 is TGTGCCAGCAGCTTAGATCGCCGGGACAGTCGTGGGGCCAACGTCCTGACTTTC.

V is TRBV12-3 or TRBV12-4 and J is TRBJ2-7, with TRBD1 matching over 10 bases. CDR3 length: 13 residues. V was pared by 7 bases and J by 6 bases, with 6 bases of the junction left unmatched. CDR3: CASKRQGAGEQYF. Here the CDR3 DNA reads TGTGCCAGCAAACGACAGGGGGCGGGCGAGCAGTACTTC.

As regards this clonotype: Mismatch with germline at one junction end may stem from a read error. This chain uses TRBV10-3 with TRBJ1-1, with TRBD1 identical over 9 bases. The CDR3 has 14 residues. CDR1 is ENHRY, CDR2 SYGVKD, per germline. The CDR3 nucleotides are TGTGCCAGCAGTTACTCAGGGGACAGGGCTGAAGCTTTCTTT. Amino acid sequence: CASSYSGDRAEAFF.

The chain uses TRBV25-1 and TRBJ2-2; 11 bases match TRBD2. The V segment lost 4 bases and the J segment 0 bases; nucleotides outside the gene matches: 7. The CDR3 spans 18 residues. Germline V lookup: CDR1 MGHDK, CDR2 SYGVNS. The CDR3 is CASSASPSGGPNTGELFF. CDR3 DNA sequence: TGTGCCAGCAGTGCTAGTCCTAGCGGGGGGCCGAACACCGGGGAGCTGTTTTTT.

This clonotype occurred a few times. The rearrangement uses TRBV2 and TRBJ1-3; possible D gene TRBD1, 5 bases. The CDR3 contains 15 residues. V gave up 6 bases and J gave up 0 bases, with 12 bases separating them. Germline V lookup: CDR1 SNHLY, CDR2 FYNNEI. CDR3 protein: CASRSGRNSGNTIYF. The CDR3 nucleotides read TGTGCCAGCAGATCGGGACGGAACTCTGGAAACACCATATATTTT. Supplemented by reference TRBV2 and TRBJ1-3, the full variable domain reads EPEVTQTPSHQVTQMGQEVILRCVPISNHLYFYWYRQILGQKVEFLVSFYNNEISEKSEIFDDQFSVERPDGSNFTLKIRSTKLEDSAMYFCASRSGRNSGNTIYFGEGSWLTVV.